These 26 T cell receptor beta chains were sequenced from one sample in a study of cytomegalovirus exposure and HLA in healthy donors. 60 Vbeta and 13 Jbeta primers were used in PCR. Generated by immunoSEQ multiplex PCR, the TCRdb table keeps only in-frame clones and is missing some. The sample gives about 150,000 clones, just over 75% of which show up once; around 1.5% is in the top ten. Sequenced material: PBMCs. Every receptor here comes from a man aged 40-50 years in good health and CMV-seronegative.

The chain employs TRBV19 and TRBJ1-1, with TRBD1 matching over 7 bases. The CDR3 sequence is 16 residues long. Trimming at V came to 6 bases and at J to 0 bases, leaving 10 bases not matched to a gene. Germline V gene data show CDR1 as LNHDA and CDR2 as SQIVND (reference sequence). The CDR3 DNA reads as TGTGCCAGTAGAAAAAGGGGGCCGGGGATGAACACTGAAGCTTTCTTT. Protein: CASRKRGPGMNTEAFF.

The V and J genes are TRBV4-1 and TRBJ2-4; TRBD2 aligns across 11 bases. The J segment lost 0 bases and the V segment lost 4 bases, leaving 5 bases of the junction unmatched. There are 17 residues in the CDR3. Germline V gene lookup returns CDR1 MGHRA and CDR2 YSYEKL. The CDR3: CASSRPTSGEAKNIQYF. CDR3 sequence (DNA): TGCGCCAGCAGCCGACCGACTAGCGGGGAAGCCAAAAACATTCAGTACTTC.

The chain employs TRBV18 and TRBJ2-7, with 9 positions matching TRBD2. CDR3 length: 15 amino acids. Germline V gives CDR1 KGHSH, CDR2 LQKENI. With 5 bases clipped from V and 6 bases from J, the junction kept 11 bases outside the gene matches. DNA of the CDR3: TGTGCCAGCTCAACGGATGGAGCGGGAGGATCCGAGCAGTACTTC. As protein: CASSTDGAGGSEQYF.

V usage is TRBV9 and J usage is TRBJ1-1; 7 nucleotides match TRBD1. Germline assignment: CDR1 SGDLS and CDR2 YYNGEE. V was pared by 7 bases and J by 1 base, with 7 bases of the junction left unmatched. This CDR3 has 14 amino acids. DNA of the CDR3: TGTGCCAGCGGAGACAGGGCGCCGAACACTGAAGCTTTCTTT. It specifies CASGDRAPNTEAFF.

As regards this clone: Relative to the germline gene, one junction end is altered; a read error may explain this. The chain employs TRBV30 and TRBJ2-4; tentatively, D is TRBD2 (7 bases). Per the germline V gene, CDR1 is GTSNPN and CDR2 is SVGIG (reference sequence). CDR3 length: 13 amino acids. Written as DNA, the CDR3 is TGTGCGGGGACGGCGGGGGACAAAAACAGTCAGTACTTC. Residues: CAGTAGDKNSQYF.

On this clone itself: Other nucleotide sequences in the sample specify the same CDR3. The V call is TRBV2, the J call TRBJ1-3, with D hard to call. Germline-derived CDR1 and CDR2 are SNHLY and FYNNEI. This CDR3 is 14 amino acids long. V was pared by 8 bases and J by 2 bases, with 13 bases between. The CDR3 region is CASSERVAGNTIYF. For the CDR3, the DNA is TGTGCCAGCTCTGAACGGGTAGCTGGAAACACCATATATTTT. The entire variable domain, with the rest obtained from reference TRBV2 and TRBJ1-3, is as follows: EPEVTQTPSHQVTQMGQEVILRCVPISNHLYFYWYRQILGQKVEFLVSFYNNEISEKSEIFDDQFSVERPDGSNFTLKIRSTKLEDSAMYFCASSERVAGNTIYFGEGSWLTVV.

Notes on this clone: Other DNA sequences in the sample encode the same CDR3. This rearrangement joins TRBV27 to TRBJ1-1; possibly TRBD1 for D (5 bases). Looked up from germline, CDR1 is MNHEY and CDR2 is SMNVEV (reference sequence). V shed 3 bases and J shed 8 bases, with 13 bases lying between them. The CDR3 runs 13 residues. The CDR3 sequence is CASSFLGGTEAFF. Written as DNA, the CDR3 is TGTGCCAGCAGTTTCTTAGGAGGGACCGAAGCTTTCTTT.

This clone was recorded a few times. The CDR3 DNA sequence: TGTGCCACGGGCGGGGAGTACAATGAGCAGTTCTTC. As protein: CATGGEYNEQFF. This chain uses TRBV7-2 with TRBJ2-1; possible D gene TRBD2, 6 bases. Trimming stripped 10 bases from V and 4 bases from J, with 11 bases between. This CDR3 is 12 amino acids long. In germline, CDR1 is SGHTA, CDR2 FQGNSA.

The chain links TRBV7-2 to TRBJ2-2, with 7 positions matching TRBD2. This CDR3 has 16 residues. V trimming: 7 bases; J trimming: 2 bases; junction bases outside the gene matches: 10. CDR1 and CDR2 from the germline V gene are SGHTA and FQGNSA. The CDR3 is CASIPSGGRNTGELFF. The CDR3 DNA is TGTGCCAGCATACCCTCTGGCGGGAGAAACACCGGGGAGCTGTTTTTT.

V is TRBV11-1 and J is TRBJ2-3; TRBD2 matches 7 bases. The V gene end was trimmed by 6 bases and the J gene end by 0 bases; junction bases not matched to a gene: 6. Germline loops: CDR1 SGHAT, CDR2 FQDESV (reference sequence). The CDR3 has 15 amino acids. CDR3 amino acids: CASSLGAGSTDTQYF. The CDR3 DNA sequence: TGTGCCAGCAGTCTCGGAGCGGGAAGCACAGATACGCAGTATTTT.

This chain joins TRBV9 and TRBJ2-1; 12 nucleotides line up with TRBD2. The germline CDR1 and CDR2 sequences are SGDLS and YYNGEE. The CDR3 sequence is 15 residues long. The V gene end was trimmed by 4 bases and the J gene end by 3 bases; junction bases not matched to a gene: 2. CDR3 sequence: CASSQTSGSYNEQFF. In nucleotides, the CDR3 is TGTGCCAGCAGCCAGACTAGCGGGAGCTACAATGAGCAGTTCTTC.

The chain carries TRBV27 and TRBJ2-3; D might be TRBD1 (6 bases). Germline values: CDR1 MNHEY, CDR2 SMNVEV (reference sequence). The ends were cut back, 5 bases at V and 2 bases at J, with 14 bases in the middle. The CDR3 contains 15 residues. This CDR3 reads CASSRQVAITDTQYF. The CDR3 coding sequence is TGTGCCAGCAGTCGACAGGTTGCCATCACAGATACGCAGTATTTT.

J is TRBJ2-2 and V is TRBV7-3; D is ambiguous. Trimming cost V 2 bases and J 0 bases, with 10 bases left between them. Germline V gives CDR1 SGHTA, CDR2 FQGTGA. The CDR3 runs 16 residues. CDR3 residues: CASSLHSPANTGELFF. CDR3 nucleotides: TGTGCCAGCAGCTTACACAGTCCAGCGAACACCGGGGAGCTGTTTTTT.

CDR3 nucleotides: TGTGCCAGCAGCGGTGGGACAGGGGGTTACAATGAGCAGTTCTTC. Amino acid sequence: CASSGGTGGYNEQFF. The chain links TRBV11-3 to TRBJ2-1; 11 nucleotides align to TRBD1. The germline gives CDR1 SGHNT, CDR2 YENEEA. Trimming took 5 bases from V and 4 from J; bases not matched to a gene: 4. This CDR3 region has 15 residues.

The V and J genes are TRBV23-1 and TRBJ1-5; no definite D call. TRBV23-1 is annotated as an ORF whose role is uncertain. The germline V and J ends were trimmed by 1 base and 2 bases, with 18 bases remaining between them. The length of the CDR3 is 18 residues. For the CDR3, the DNA is TGCGCCAGCAGTCAATGCCCCTGGAGGCATTCAGGCAATCAGCCCCAGCATTTT. It encodes CASSQCPWRHSGNQPQHF.

This chain uses TRBV7-9 with TRBJ2-7, with D perhaps matching TRBD2 (5 bases). V lost 2 bases to trimming and J lost 7 bases, with 9 bases between them. This CDR3 has 12 residues. CDR1 SEHNR and CDR2 FQNEAQ come from the germline V gene (reference sequence). CDR3 sequence (DNA): TGTGCCAGCAGCTTACGGTCGGGAGAGCAGTACGTC. Its protein product is CASSLRSGEQYV.

CDR3 residues: CASSRTGGLGETQYF. DNA for the CDR3: TGCGCCAGCAGTCGAACAGGGGGCTTGGGAGAGACCCAGTACTTC. The V call is TRBV5-1, the J call TRBJ2-5; 9 bases fit TRBD1. Looked up from germline, CDR1 is SGHRS and CDR2 is YFSETQ. The CDR3 spans 15 residues. V was pared by 5 bases and J by 4 bases, with 9 bases of the junction left unmatched.

The V gene is TRBV18, the J gene TRBJ2-6; 8 bases fit TRBD2. Per the germline V gene, CDR1 is KGHSH and CDR2 is LQKENI. The CDR3 has 15 amino acids. The V and J ends lost 3 bases and 3 bases, in that order; junction bases with no gene match: 1. As DNA, the CDR3 is TGTGCCAGCTCACCTGCGGGGGGTGGGGCCAACGTCCTGACTTTC. Its protein product is CASSPAGGGANVLTF.

V is TRBV4-1 and J is TRBJ2-3; 7 bases are shared with TRBD2. V was clipped by 2 bases and J by 3 bases; unmatched bases: 11. Germline V gene data show CDR1 as MGHRA and CDR2 as YSYEKL. The CDR3 extends over 17 amino acids. The CDR3 here is CASSQMMGGFETDTQYF. In DNA form, the CDR3 reads TGCGCCAGCAGCCAAATGATGGGGGGGTTTGAGACAGATACGCAGTATTTT.

The chain uses TRBV2 and TRBJ2-2; D is undetermined. Trimming cost V 8 bases and J 6 bases, with 7 bases left between them. In germline, CDR1 is SNHLY, CDR2 FYNNEI. The CDR3 covers 11 residues. CDR3 sequence (DNA): TGTGCCAGCGGGCGATCCGGGGAGCTGTTTTTT. Its translation: CASGRSGELFF.

The V call is TRBV19, the J call TRBJ2-3, with TRBD2 identical over 8 bases. Germline CDR1 is LNHDA and CDR2 is SQIVND (reference sequence). V dropped 7 bases and J dropped 5; count of bases not matched to a gene: 11. The CDR3 loop spans 15 amino acids. In DNA form, the CDR3 reads TGTGCCAGTACAGTAACGGGAGGGCCAAGAGATACGCAGTATTTT. As protein: CASTVTGGPRDTQYF.

This clone has more than one count but fewer than ten. V gene TRBV27 combines with J gene TRBJ2-5; TRBD1 matches at 9 bases. Unmatched junction bases numbered 3, after V lost 2 bases and J lost 5 bases. The germline V gene has CDR1 MNHEY and CDR2 SMNVEV (reference sequence). This CDR3 contains 14 residues. CDR3 sequence reads: CASSLRGQGETQYF. The CDR3 DNA reads as TGTGCCAGCAGTTTAAGGGGACAGGGTGAGACCCAGTACTTC.

In nucleotides, the CDR3 is TGTGCCAGCAGCTTCCCAACCGGGGAGCTGTTTTTT. The encoded protein is CASSFPTGELFF. The chain couples TRBV5-4 to TRBJ2-2; D uncertain. CDR3 length: 12 residues. Trimming cost V 2 bases and J 5 bases, with 4 bases left between them. In germline, CDR1 is SGHNT, CDR2 YYREEE (reference sequence). Together with reference TRBV5-4 and TRBJ2-2, the CDR3 gives the full variable domain: ETGVTQSPTHLIKTRGQQVTLRCSSQSGHNTVSWYQQALGQGPQFIFQYYREEENGRGNFPPRFSGLQFPNYSSELNVNALELDDSALYLCASSFPTGELFFGEGSRLTVL.

The chain joins TRBV28 to TRBJ2-1; perhaps TRBD2 as D (6 bases). V was trimmed by 2 bases and J by 4 bases, leaving 12 bases between them. The CDR3 covers 15 residues. CDR1 is MDHEN, CDR2 SYDVKM, per germline. The CDR3 bases are TGTGCCAGCAGTTTAGCGGGATTGGGGTACAATGAGCAGTTCTTC. The encoded protein is CASSLAGLGYNEQFF.

This clone appeared once. The genes are TRBV2 and TRBJ2-7; 10 bases are a match to TRBD1. The V segment lost 7 bases and the J segment 0 bases; nucleotides outside the gene matches: 12. The CDR3 runs 17 residues. Germline V lookup: CDR1 SNHLY, CDR2 FYNNEI. Here the CDR3 reads CASIRQGAGVGSYEQYF. In DNA, the CDR3 is TGTGCCAGCATTAGACAGGGGGCAGGGGTTGGCTCCTACGAGCAGTACTTC. The complete variable domain, with remaining parts taken from reference TRBV2 and TRBJ2-7, reads EPEVTQTPSHQVTQMGQEVILRCVPISNHLYFYWYRQILGQKVEFLVSFYNNEISEKSEIFDDQFSVERPDGSNFTLKIRSTKLEDSAMYFCASIRQGAGVGSYEQYFGPGTRLTVT.

The CDR3 coding sequence is TGTGCCAGTAGTGGACAGGTCGCTAACACTGAAGCTTTCTTT. It is translated as CASSGQVANTEAFF. V and J are TRBV19 and TRBJ1-1; 7 bases match TRBD1. Germline values: CDR1 LNHDA, CDR2 SQIVND (reference sequence). CDR3 length: 14 residues. V trimming: 5 bases; J trimming: 2 bases; junction bases outside the gene matches: 5.